These T cell receptor beta chains were read from a single sample in a study of neoadjuvant anti-PD-1 for oral cavity cancer. TCRdb keeps only in-frame clones here, not all; method: immunoSEQ multiplex PCR. The sample includes 35,000 to 50,000 clones, roughly 77% of them seen just once. The sequenced sample was PBMCs, obtained after nivolumab (anti-PD-1) treatment. Receptor source: a person aged 40 to 85 with oral cavity squamous cell carcinoma. Each CDR3 is given with its conserved first and last residue. The D gene is left open where the match is weak. For some rows the clone size is stated as once, few or many, or as a class when expanded; others skip it.

clone size: NA
V gene: TRBV10-1
J gene: TRBJ2-2
D gene: TRBD2
CDR3 protein: CASSKTSVDTGELFF
CDR3 DNA: TGCGCCAGCAGTAAGACTAGCGTAGACACCGGGGAGCTGTTTTTT

clone size: NA
V gene: TRBV7-9
J gene: TRBJ2-1
D gene: TRBD2
CDR3 protein: CASRLAGPNEQFF
CDR3 DNA: TGTGCCAGCAGACTAGCGGGACCTAATGAGCAGTTCTTC

clone size: once
V gene: TRBV30
J gene: TRBJ2-7
D gene: TRBD1
CDR3 protein: CAWTPPSGDRVYEQYF
CDR3 DNA: TGTGCCTGGACTCCTCCTTCCGGGGACAGGGTTTACGAGCAGTACTTC

clone size: few
V gene: TRBV7-2
J gene: TRBJ2-1
D gene: NA
CDR3 protein: CASSLGTLREQFF
CDR3 DNA: TGTGCCAGCAGCTTAGGGACTTTACGAGAGCAGTTCTTC

clone size: NA
V gene: TRBV28
J gene: TRBJ1-1
D gene: TRBD1
CDR3 protein: CASSSYGDRGNTEAFF
CDR3 DNA: TGTGCCAGCAGTAGTTATGGGGACAGGGGGAACACTGAAGCTTTCTTT

clone size: NA
V gene: TRBV7-6
J gene: TRBJ1-3
D gene: TRBD1
CDR3 protein: CASSSTGPGNTIYF
CDR3 DNA: TGTGCCAGCAGCTCGACAGGGCCTGGAAACACCATATATTTT

clone size: once
V gene: TRBV14
J gene: TRBJ2-5
D gene: TRBD2
CDR3 protein: CASSRDLAGRKTQYF
CDR3 DNA: TGTGCCAGCAGCCGAGACCTAGCGGGAAGGAAGACCCAGTACTTC

clone size: NA
V gene: TRBV2
J gene: TRBJ1-2
D gene: NA
CDR3 protein: CASRSVQGYTF
CDR3 DNA: TGTGCCAGCAGGTCGGTACAGGGCTACACCTTC

clone size: NA
V gene: TRBV11-2
J gene: TRBJ2-7
D gene: NA
CDR3 protein: CASSLETGISYEQYF
CDR3 DNA: TGTGCCAGCAGCTTAGAAACAGGGATTTCCTACGAGCAGTACTTC

clone size: NA
V gene: TRBV6-1
J gene: TRBJ1-5
D gene: TRBD1
CDR3 protein: CASSGQGGAGGAPQHF
CDR3 DNA: TGTGCCAGCAGTGGACAAGGGGGCGCCGGGGGTGCGCCCCAGCATTTT

clone size: few
V gene: TRBV4-2
J gene: TRBJ1-1
D gene: NA
CDR3 protein: CASSQDLATGYTEAFF
CDR3 DNA: TGTGCCAGCAGCCAAGATCTCGCGACAGGCTACACTGAAGCTTTCTTT

clone size: NA
V gene: TRBV5-4
J gene: TRBJ2-5
D gene: TRBD2
CDR3 protein: CASSRRLAGLQETQYF
CDR3 DNA: TGTGCCAGCAGCAGGAGACTAGCGGGACTACAAGAGACCCAGTACTTC

clone size: NA
V gene: TRBV19
J gene: TRBJ2-4
D gene: TRBD2
CDR3 protein: CASSIGSGGERKNIQYF
CDR3 DNA: TGTGCCAGTAGTATCGGGAGCGGGGGGGAAAGGAAAAACATTCAGTACTTC

clone size: NA
V gene: TRBV4-1
J gene: TRBJ1-2
D gene: NA
CDR3 protein: CASSQDHGTDYGYTF
CDR3 DNA: TGCGCCAGCAGCCAAGATCACGGGACTGACTATGGCTACACCTTC

clone size: few
V gene: TRBV5-6
J gene: TRBJ2-6
D gene: NA
CDR3 protein: CASSSYGGSSGANVLTF
CDR3 DNA: TGTGCCAGCAGCTCCTATGGGGGTAGCTCTGGGGCCAACGTCCTGACTTTC

clone size: few
V gene: TRBV11-2
J gene: TRBJ1-1
D gene: NA
CDR3 protein: CASSLDPFGRNTEAFF
CDR3 DNA: TGTGCCAGCAGCTTAGATCCGTTCGGCAGGAACACTGAAGCTTTCTTT

clone size: NA
V gene: TRBV6-5
J gene: TRBJ2-3
D gene: NA
CDR3 protein: CASSSTSKDTQYF
CDR3 DNA: TGTGCCAGCAGTTCAACTAGCAAAGATACGCAGTATTTT

clone size: few
V gene: TRBV21-1
J gene: TRBJ1-4
D gene: NA
CDR3 protein: CASSPPISRRKLFF
CDR3 DNA: TGTGCCAGCAGCCCCCCGATATCGAGGCGAAAACTGTTTTTT

clone size: NA
V gene: TRBV9
J gene: TRBJ1-5
D gene: NA
CDR3 protein: CASSVRRKNFGSNQPQHF
CDR3 DNA: TGTGCCAGCAGCGTACGAAGGAAGAACTTCGGTAGCAATCAGCCCCAGCATTTT

clone size: NA
V gene: TRBV19
J gene: TRBJ1-2
D gene: NA
CDR3 protein: CASRRRPSEGYGYTF
CDR3 DNA: TGTGCCAGTAGAAGGAGACCCTCAGAGGGGTATGGCTACACCTTC

clone size: NA
V gene: TRBV7-3
J gene: TRBJ2-7
D gene: NA
CDR3 protein: CASSLSSMGEQYF
CDR3 DNA: TGTGCCAGCAGCTTATCCTCTATGGGGGAGCAGTACTTC

clone size: NA
V gene: TRBV14
J gene: TRBJ1-2
D gene: NA
CDR3 protein: CASSPRGLYGYTF
CDR3 DNA: TGTGCCAGCAGCCCCCGGGGCCTTTATGGCTACACCTTC

clone size: medium-sized
V gene: TRBV7-9
J gene: TRBJ1-1
D gene: NA
CDR3 protein: CASEEVTEAFF
CDR3 DNA: TGTGCCAGCGAGGAGGTCACTGAAGCTTTCTTT

clone size: NA
V gene: TRBV5-1
J gene: TRBJ2-2
D gene: NA
CDR3 protein: CASSRDGVNTGELFF
CDR3 DNA: TGCGCCAGCAGCAGGGACGGGGTAAACACCGGGGAGCTGTTTTTT

clone size: few
V gene: TRBV13
J gene: TRBJ1-1
D gene: NA
CDR3 protein: CASSLPRDTEAFF
CDR3 DNA: TGTGCCAGCAGCCTGCCGCGGGACACTGAAGCTTTCTTT

clone size: NA
V gene: TRBV11-2
J gene: TRBJ2-1
D gene: NA
CDR3 protein: CASSSLSGQGRYNEQFF
CDR3 DNA: TGTGCCAGCAGCTCCCTTTCGGGGCAGGGAAGGTACAATGAGCAGTTCTTC

clone size: NA
V gene: TRBV5-1
J gene: TRBJ2-4
D gene: NA
CDR3 protein: CASSLVGTDPNIQYF
CDR3 DNA: TGCGCCAGCAGCTTGGTGGGAACAGACCCAAACATTCAGTACTTC

clone size: once
V gene: TRBV28
J gene: TRBJ2-7
D gene: NA
CDR3 protein: CASSLAGTHWEQYF
CDR3 DNA: TGTGCCAGCAGTTTAGCAGGTACCCACTGGGAGCAGTACTTC

clone size: NA
V gene: TRBV13
J gene: TRBJ1-3
D gene: NA
CDR3 protein: CASSLGRTPAPGNTIYF
CDR3 DNA: TGTGCCAGCAGCTTGGGCCGGACCCCGGCCCCTGGAAACACCATATATTTT

clone size: NA
V gene: TRBV6-1
J gene: TRBJ2-3
D gene: NA
CDR3 protein: CASRDPGRRDTQYF
CDR3 DNA: TGTGCCAGCAGGGATCCGGGGCGGCGGGATACGCAGTATTTT

clone size: few
V gene: TRBV6-4
J gene: TRBJ2-1
D gene: TRBD1
CDR3 protein: CASSADRVGNEQFF
CDR3 DNA: TGTGCCAGCAGTGCGGACAGGGTAGGAAATGAGCAGTTCTTC

clone size: NA
V gene: TRBV25-1
J gene: TRBJ1-4
D gene: TRBD1
CDR3 protein: CASSERRGQGLTNEKLFF
CDR3 DNA: TGTGCCAGCAGTGAAAGAAGGGGACAGGGGTTAACTAATGAAAAACTGTTTTTT

clone size: NA
V gene: TRBV7-9
J gene: TRBJ2-2
D gene: TRBD2
CDR3 protein: CASSSSGSWAGELFF
CDR3 DNA: TGTGCCAGCAGCTCCAGCGGGAGTTGGGCCGGGGAGCTGTTTTTT

clone size: NA
V gene: TRBV7-2
J gene: TRBJ1-4
D gene: NA
CDR3 protein: CASSSSSGEKLFF
CDR3 DNA: TGTGCCAGCAGCTCTTCATCCGGGGAAAAACTGTTTTTT

clone size: NA
V gene: TRBV7-2
J gene: TRBJ2-2
D gene: TRBD2
CDR3 protein: CASSLDRQRGGAGELFF
CDR3 DNA: TGTGCCAGCAGCCTGGACCGCCAGCGGGGGGGCGCCGGGGAGCTGTTTTTT

clone size: medium-sized
V gene: TRBV28
J gene: TRBJ1-2
D gene: TRBD1
CDR3 protein: CASSRAAYRGHGGYTF
CDR3 DNA: TGTGCCAGCAGTCGCGCGGCTTACAGGGGGCATGGTGGCTACACCTTC

clone size: NA
V gene: TRBV6-5
J gene: TRBJ1-2
D gene: NA
CDR3 protein: CASSYSTPVGYGYTF
CDR3 DNA: TGTGCCAGCAGTTACTCAACCCCCGTCGGGTATGGCTACACCTTC

clone size: NA
V gene: TRBV7-3
J gene: TRBJ2-1
D gene: TRBD2
CDR3 protein: CASSLGLASNEQFF
CDR3 DNA: TGTGCCAGCAGCTTAGGACTAGCGAGCAATGAGCAGTTCTTC

clone size: NA
V gene: TRBV5-4
J gene: TRBJ2-3
D gene: NA
CDR3 protein: CASSSADGADTQYF
CDR3 DNA: TGTGCCAGCAGCTCGGCAGACGGGGCAGATACGCAGTATTTT

clone size: NA
V gene: TRBV5-4
J gene: TRBJ2-1
D gene: NA
CDR3 protein: CASSFFSSYNEQFF
CDR3 DNA: TGTGCCAGCAGCTTCTTCTCCTCCTACAATGAGCAGTTCTTC

clone size: few
V gene: TRBV5-6
J gene: TRBJ2-1
D gene: NA
CDR3 protein: CASSLGPAVPGQEQFF
CDR3 DNA: TGTGCCAGCAGCTTGGGACCGGCAGTCCCAGGACAAGAGCAGTTCTTC

clone size: few
V gene: TRBV5-6
J gene: TRBJ1-1
D gene: NA
CDR3 protein: CASSPGTAGRGAFF
CDR3 DNA: TGTGCCAGCAGCCCAGGGACGGCGGGACGGGGAGCTTTCTTT

clone size: once
V gene: TRBV7-7
J gene: TRBJ2-3
D gene: TRBD1
CDR3 protein: CASSPTGGTDTQYF
CDR3 DNA: TGTGCCAGCAGTCCGACAGGGGGAACAGATACGCAGTATTTT

clone size: NA
V gene: TRBV5-1
J gene: TRBJ2-1
D gene: NA
CDR3 protein: CASSLDNEQFF
CDR3 DNA: TGCGCCAGCAGCTTGGACAATGAGCAGTTCTTC

clone size: few
V gene: TRBV20-1
J gene: TRBJ1-2
D gene: NA
CDR3 protein: CSAGEEGGYTF
CDR3 DNA: TGCAGTGCTGGAGAAGAGGGCGGCTACACCTTC

clone size: NA
V gene: TRBV27
J gene: TRBJ2-7
D gene: NA
CDR3 protein: CASSFLQGREQYF
CDR3 DNA: TGTGCCAGCAGTTTCCTACAGGGTCGCGAGCAGTACTTC

clone size: NA
V gene: TRBV2
J gene: TRBJ2-5
D gene: TRBD2
CDR3 protein: CASKGGRETQYF
CDR3 DNA: TGTGCCAGCAAGGGAGGGAGAGAGACCCAGTACTTC

clone size: NA
V gene: TRBV6-1
J gene: TRBJ2-5
D gene: TRBD2
CDR3 protein: CASSGIAGGGSGDETQYF
CDR3 DNA: TGTGCCAGCAGTGGGATAGCAGGTGGGGGTAGCGGGGATGAGACCCAGTACTTC

clone size: NA
V gene: TRBV6-1
J gene: TRBJ2-3
D gene: TRBD2
CDR3 protein: CASKLRETDTQYF
CDR3 DNA: TGTGCCAGTAAATTGCGGGAGACAGATACGCAGTATTTT

clone size: NA
V gene: TRBV14
J gene: TRBJ2-2
D gene: TRBD2
CDR3 protein: CASSQEWLAGGFTGELFF
CDR3 DNA: TGTGCCAGCAGCCAAGAATGGCTAGCGGGAGGTTTTACCGGGGAGCTGTTTTTT

clone size: NA
V gene: TRBV7-2
J gene: TRBJ1-2
D gene: TRBD1
CDR3 protein: CASSPGTGGYGYTF
CDR3 DNA: TGTGCCAGCAGCCCCGGGACAGGGGGCTATGGCTACACCTTC

clone size: once
V gene: TRBV5-4
J gene: TRBJ2-7
D gene: NA
CDR3 protein: CASSSRSVGWYEQYF
CDR3 DNA: TGTGCCAGCAGCTCCAGATCCGTGGGGTGGTACGAGCAGTACTTC

clone size: NA
V gene: TRBV15
J gene: TRBJ2-7
D gene: TRBD1
CDR3 protein: CATSRGLDRDLYEQYF
CDR3 DNA: TGTGCCACCAGCAGAGGGCTTGACAGGGATTTATACGAGCAGTACTTC

clone size: NA
V gene: TRBV9
J gene: TRBJ2-7
D gene: NA
CDR3 protein: CASSVGTMSSYEQYF
CDR3 DNA: TGTGCCAGCAGCGTAGGGACTATGAGCTCCTACGAGCAGTACTTC

clone size: NA
V gene: TRBV2
J gene: TRBJ1-5
D gene: NA
CDR3 protein: CASSRELSNQPQHF
CDR3 DNA: TGTGCCAGCAGCCGGGAGCTTAGCAATCAGCCCCAGCATTTT

clone size: NA
V gene: TRBV19
J gene: TRBJ2-2
D gene: NA
CDR3 protein: CASSIARRGPNTGELFF
CDR3 DNA: TGTGCCAGTAGTATAGCGAGGCGGGGGCCGAACACCGGGGAGCTGTTTTTT

clone size: NA
V gene: TRBV4-1
J gene: TRBJ1-4
D gene: NA
CDR3 protein: CASSPRKKEGEKLFF
CDR3 DNA: TGCGCCAGCAGCCCTAGAAAAAAGGAAGGTGAAAAACTGTTTTTT

clone size: NA
V gene: TRBV6-6
J gene: TRBJ2-5
D gene: NA
CDR3 protein: CASSYEGPETQYF
CDR3 DNA: TGTGCCAGCAGTTACGAGGGTCCGGAGACCCAGTACTTC

clone size: NA
V gene: TRBV6-5
J gene: TRBJ2-7
D gene: TRBD1
CDR3 protein: CASTTDRSSYEQYF
CDR3 DNA: TGTGCCAGCACTACGGACAGGAGCTCCTACGAGCAGTACTTC